This T cell receptor (beta chain) stems from a study of blood T cell repertoires in COVID-19. Study context: Collection of acute and convalescent COVID-19 samples took place in the United States, Italy and Spain. Nucleic acid was either cDNA or gDNA, and it came from T cells, B-cell-depleted T cells, or PBMCs.

While infection was still active, Seattle patients were enrolled and then followed longitudinally. Libraries were prepared by immunoSEQ multiplex PCR; TCRdb keeps only in-frame clonotypes and omits some of them. The repertoire has a few hundred thousand clones, about 90% of them found once; the top ten carry approximately 2.9%. The CDR3 contains 14 residues. J gave up 3 bases and V 3 bases, and 3 bases lay outside the gene matches. CDR1 is SGHDN and CDR2 is FVKESK in the germline V gene. This TCR derives from a woman aged 25-40 years with COVID-19, enrolled during active disease. Specimen: peripheral blood. This chain uses TRBV14 with TRBJ2-7; 9 nucleotides line up with TRBD1. Here the CDR3 DNA reads TGTGCCAGCAGCCAGGGACAGGGCCGCTACGAGCAGTACTTC. Residues: CASSQGQGRYEQYF.